These T cell receptor beta chains were read from a single sample in a study of cytomegalovirus exposure and HLA in healthy donors. Here immunoSEQ multiplex PCR was the method, and the copy in TCRdb shows in-frame clones only, minus some. Of over 120,000 clones listed, around four fifths were seen once; the top ten hold roughly 2.9%. The sequencing sample was made of PBMCs. All receptors come from a female donor in good health and CMV-seronegative. Both conserved end residues are part of each CDR3. The order of the fields is V gene, clone size, J gene, D gene, CDR3 protein, CDR3 DNA. D genes are given only for firm matches. Size values are once, few and many counts, or a class for expanded clones, and some rows have none.

>TRBV30|few|TRBJ1-4|NA
CAWSMQGKLFF
TGTGCCTGGAGTATGCAGGGAAAACTGTTTTTT
>TRBV5-4|NA|TRBJ1-6|NA
CASSLVGGDSPLHF
TGTGCCAGCAGCTTGGTTGGCGGGGATTCACCCCTCCACTTT
>TRBV27|few|TRBJ2-3|TRBD2
CASAGDTDTQYF
TGTGCCAGCGCGGGGGACACAGATACGCAGTATTTT
>TRBV27|NA|TRBJ1-1|TRBD1
CASSLSGQGMNTEAFF
TGTGCCAGCAGTTTATCGGGACAGGGGATGAACACTGAAGCTTTCTTT
>TRBV7-9|NA|TRBJ1-1|NA
CSSSLISTDEAFF
TGTTCCAGCAGCTTAATCAGCACAGATGAAGCTTTCTTT
>TRBV6-1|NA|TRBJ2-2|NA
CASSLGTYTGELFF
TGTGCCAGCAGTTTGGGCACTTACACCGGGGAGCTGTTTTTT
>TRBV4-1|NA|TRBJ1-3|NA
CASSFTGYRNTIYF
TGCGCCAGCAGTTTTACAGGGTATAGAAACACCATATATTTT
>TRBV7-6|few|TRBJ1-4|NA
CASSPGREGKLFF
TGTGCCAGCAGCCCCGGGAGGGAAGGAAAACTGTTTTTT
>TRBV27|many|TRBJ1-5|NA
CASSPSREGISNQPQHF
TGTGCCAGCAGCCCTTCCCGGGAGGGAATTAGCAATCAGCCCCAGCATTTT
>TRBV4-1|NA|TRBJ2-2|NA
CASSQVGGTGELFF
TGCGCCAGCAGCCAAGTGGGGGGCACCGGGGAGCTGTTTTTT
>TRBV5-5|NA|TRBJ2-7|NA
CVSSLGMAGSDEQYF
TGTGTCAGCAGCTTGGGTATGGCGGGGTCGGACGAGCAGTACTTC
>TRBV2|NA|TRBJ2-7|TRBD1
CASSHPGQSSYEQYF
TGTGCCAGCAGTCATCCGGGACAGAGCTCCTACGAGCAGTACTTC
>TRBV30|NA|TRBJ2-7|TRBD1
CAWSVLGQGMYEQYF
TGTGCCTGGAGTGTCTTGGGACAGGGGATGTACGAGCAGTACTTC
>TRBV30|NA|TRBJ2-7|TRBD1
CAWGDRGRPFAEQYF
TGTGCCTGGGGGGACAGGGGGCGCCCCTTCGCCGAGCAGTACTTC
>TRBV6-1|NA|TRBJ1-6|TRBD1
CASIPTGGNSPLHF
TGTGCCAGCATCCCGACAGGGGGTAATTCACCCCTCCACTTT
>TRBV7-9|NA|TRBJ2-5|NA
CASSPREGRKTQYF
TGTGCCAGCAGCCCCCGAGAAGGGAGAAAGACCCAGTACTTC
>TRBV5-4|NA|TRBJ2-7|TRBD1
CASSFDLQGGEQYF
TGTGCCAGCAGCTTCGATTTACAGGGGGGCGAGCAGTACTTC
>TRBV5-1|NA|TRBJ2-2|TRBD2
CASRPGGSPYTGELFF
TGCGCCAGCAGGCCCGGGGGGAGTCCTTACACCGGGGAGCTGTTTTTT
>TRBV2|NA|TRBJ1-3|TRBD1
CASSESLQGTGNTIYF
TGTGCCAGCAGTGAATCGTTACAGGGGACTGGAAACACCATATATTTT
>TRBV5-1|NA|TRBJ1-2|NA
CASSLGSGSQRGYTF
TGCGCCAGCAGCTTGGGGAGTGGCTCGCAGAGGGGCTACACCTTC
>TRBV15|NA|TRBJ2-7|NA
CATSSGVGTSIGEQYF
TGTGCCACCAGCAGTGGGGTCGGGACAAGTATTGGCGAGCAGTACTTC
>TRBV4-3|few|TRBJ1-1|NA
CASSQVGVGDTEAFF
TGCGCCAGCAGCCAGGTGGGAGTTGGGGACACTGAAGCTTTCTTT
>TRBV7-9|NA|TRBJ2-7|TRBD1
CASSLTAGTGTRSYEQYF
TGTGCCAGCAGCTTAACGGCCGGGACAGGAACGCGGTCCTACGAGCAGTACTTC
>TRBV6-5|once|TRBJ1-6|TRBD1
CASSLRQGENNSPLHF
TGTGCCAGCAGTTTAAGACAGGGGGAAAATAATTCACCCCTCCACTTT
>TRBV19|few|TRBJ1-1|NA
CASTGGRGTEAFF
TGTGCCAGTACCGGGGGGCGGGGAACTGAAGCTTTCTTT
>TRBV5-1|few|TRBJ1-6|TRBD1
CASSLWTGNSPLHF
TGCGCCAGCAGCTTGTGGACAGGCAATTCACCCCTCCACTTT
>TRBV5-1|NA|TRBJ2-1|TRBD2
CASSLFTSGSSYNEQFF
TGCGCCAGCAGCTTGTTTACTAGCGGGAGCTCCTACAATGAGCAGTTCTTC
>TRBV5-4|few|TRBJ1-2|NA
CASSFTQGGYGYTF
TGTGCCAGCAGCTTTACCCAGGGAGGGTATGGCTACACCTTC
>TRBV5-1|NA|TRBJ1-2|NA
CASSLGEGRPNYGYTF
TGCGCCAGCAGCCTCGGGGAGGGGCGACCTAACTATGGCTACACCTTC
>TRBV29-1|NA|TRBJ2-1|NA
CSVFLRKSYNEQFF
TGCAGCGTTTTTTTGCGTAAGTCCTACAATGAGCAGTTCTTC
>TRBV4-3|NA|TRBJ2-7|NA
CASSQEGRGNEQYF
TGCGCCAGCAGCCAAGAGGGCAGGGGCAACGAGCAGTACTTC
>TRBV11-3|once|TRBJ1-6|TRBD1
CASSWRTGPNNSPLHF
TGTGCCAGCAGCTGGAGGACAGGCCCAAATAATTCACCCCTCCACTTT
>TRBV6-5|NA|TRBJ2-3|TRBD1
CASSSPRAGDRDTQYF
TGTGCCAGCAGTTCCCCCCGGGCTGGGGACAGAGATACGCAGTATTTT
>TRBV5-1|NA|TRBJ2-2|NA
CASSLAGATDTGELFF
TGCGCCAGCAGCTTGGCAGGGGCGACGGACACCGGGGAGCTGTTTTTT
>TRBV30|NA|TRBJ1-2|TRBD1
CAWSERQGARGYTF
TGTGCCTGGAGTGAGAGACAGGGGGCGCGGGGCTACACCTTC
>TRBV6-1|NA|TRBJ1-5|NA
CASSSDSLGNQPQHF
TGTGCCAGCAGTTCGGACAGTTTGGGCAATCAGCCCCAGCATTTT
>TRBV2|NA|TRBJ2-7|NA
CASSEALQGSKDF
TGTGCCAGCAGTGAAGCTCTTCAGGGCTCGAAGGACTTC
>TRBV7-6|NA|TRBJ2-7|NA
CASSFGHISSYEQYF
TGTGCCAGCAGCTTTGGACACATTAGCTCCTACGAGCAGTACTTC
>TRBV30|NA|TRBJ1-4|NA
CAWRWGGAANEKLFF
TGTGCCTGGAGGTGGGGGGGGGCCGCTAATGAAAAACTGTTTTTT
>TRBV7-9|NA|TRBJ2-7|TRBD2
CSSGDGGYEQYF
TGTTCCAGCGGGGATGGAGGCTACGAGCAGTACTTC
>TRBV6-1|NA|TRBJ2-5|NA
CASSQQGTAGETQYF
TGTGCCAGCAGCCAGCAGGGAACGGCCGGGGAGACCCAGTACTTC
>TRBV19|NA|TRBJ2-7|TRBD1
CASSIRQGPYEQYF
TGTGCCAGTAGTATCCGACAGGGCCCGTACGAGCAGTACTTC
>TRBV5-1|NA|TRBJ2-7|NA
CASKELHEQYF
TGCGCCAGCAAGGAGCTTCACGAGCAGTACTTC
>TRBV5-6|NA|TRBJ2-7|TRBD2
CASSFGLAADYEQYF
TGTGCCAGCAGCTTTGGGCTAGCGGCGGACTACGAGCAGTACTTC
>TRBV30|NA|TRBJ1-1|NA
CAWSARNREEAFF
TGTGCCTGGAGTGCCAGAAACAGAGAAGAAGCTTTCTTT
>TRBV28|NA|TRBJ1-5|NA
CASSFLGLPNQPQHF
TGTGCCAGCAGTTTTCTGGGCCTCCCTAATCAGCCCCAGCATTTT